The rows below give T cell receptor beta chains drawn from one sample of a study of identical twins. TCRdb reprocessed the 5' RACE reads with MiXCR, giving one entry per CDR3 protein. The data hold some 330,000 distinct CDR3 sequences, with 8.5% to 10% observed a single time. Material for sequencing was naive T cells sorted from blood. These receptor sequences come from a woman between 50 and 59 years old in good health. Each CDR3 is given with its conserved first and last residue. D genes are given only for firm matches. Some rows have no size entry. The others give once, few or many, or a class for an expanded clone.

V: TRBV5-1; D: .; size: many; J: TRBJ1-2; CDR3: CASSGTFGYTF; DNA: TGCGCCAGCAGCGGGACGTTTGGCTACACCTTC
V: TRBV3-1; D: .; size: few; J: TRBJ1-1; CDR3: CASSQDLVKSNTEAFF; DNA: TGTGCCAGCAGCCAAGATTTGGTGAAGTCGAACACTGAAGCTTTCTTT
V: TRBV18; D: .; size: many; J: TRBJ1-5; CDR3: CASSRIGSNQPQHF; DNA: TGTGCCAGCTCGAGAATAGGGAGCAATCAGCCCCAGCATTTT
V: TRBV2; D: TRBD2; size: .; J: TRBJ2-1; CDR3: CAPQGREGPYNEQFF; DNA: TGTGCCCCTCAAGGGCGGGAGGGCCCCTACAATGAGCAGTTCTTC
V: TRBV7-2; D: .; size: few; J: TRBJ2-7; CDR3: CASKGRTSYEQYF; DNA: TGTGCCAGCAAAGGGAGGACCAGCTACGAGCAGTACTTC
V: TRBV5-1; D: TRBD2; size: few; J: TRBJ2-7; CDR3: CASASGSSYEQYF; DNA: TGCGCCAGCGCTAGCGGGAGTTCCTACGAGCAGTACTTC
V: TRBV7-6; D: TRBD2; size: .; J: TRBJ2-3; CDR3: CASSRLAPRTDTQYF; DNA: TGTGCCAGCAGCCGACTAGCCCCTCGCACAGATACGCAGTATTTT
V: TRBV3-1; D: .; size: few; J: TRBJ2-2; CDR3: CASSQAGTAGELFF; DNA: TGTGCCAGCAGCCAAGCCGGGACTGCCGGGGAGCTGTTTTTT
V: TRBV4-1; D: .; size: many; J: TRBJ1-1; CDR3: CASSRSNEAFF; DNA: TGCGCCAGCAGCAGATCCAATGAAGCTTTCTTT
V: TRBV2; D: TRBD1; size: many; J: TRBJ1-5; CDR3: CASRGTGVTQHF; DNA: TGTGCCAGCAGGGGGACAGGGGTAACCCAGCATTTT
V: TRBV5-4; D: .; size: .; J: TRBJ1-1; CDR3: CASRSQRTVTEAFF; DNA: TGTGCCAGCAGGAGCCAAAGGACAGTCACTGAAGCTTTCTTT
V: TRBV5-5; D: .; size: .; J: TRBJ2-1; CDR3: CASSSPGTSYNEQFF; DNA: TGTGCCAGCAGCTCTCCCGGGACTTCCTACAATGAGCAGTTCTTC
V: TRBV5-1; D: .; size: .; J: TRBJ1-1; CDR3: CASSLFQGDHIDTEAFF; DNA: TGCGCCAGCAGCTTGTTTCAGGGTGATCATATCGACACTGAAGCTTTCTTT
V: TRBV12-3/TRBV12-4; D: .; size: .; J: TRBJ2-3; CDR3: CASSLRLSTDTQYF; DNA: TGTGCCAGCAGTTTAAGGCTGAGCACAGATACGCAGTATTTT
V: TRBV7-8; D: .; size: few; J: TRBJ2-7; CDR3: CASSSRFNFYEQYF; DNA: TGTGCCAGCAGCTCCAGGTTCAACTTCTACGAGCAGTACTTC